What follows describes a single T cell receptor (beta chain). The sample originates from a study of cytomegalovirus exposure and HLA in healthy donors. This PCR relied on a set of 60 Vbeta primers and 13 Jbeta primers. Repertoires were generated with immunoSEQ multiplex PCR, while TCRdb's copy carries only in-frame clones and drops some. The repertoire consists of fewer than 130,000 clones, with more than 70% occurring once and the leading ten covering over 2.5%. Germline V gene lookup returns CDR1 LNHDA and CDR2 SQIVND (reference sequence). This CDR3 spans 15 amino acids. Trimming removed 6 bases from V and 6 bases from J; junction bases left unmatched: 6.

Sequenced: PBMCs. The chain couples TRBV19 to TRBJ2-1, with TRBD2 matching over 12 bases. The TCR was taken from a woman aged 60-75 years in good health and CMV-seropositive. Written as DNA, the CDR3 is TGTGCCAGTAGACTGACTAGCGGGAGTTTCAATGAGCAGTTCTTC. This translates into CASRLTSGSFNEQFF.